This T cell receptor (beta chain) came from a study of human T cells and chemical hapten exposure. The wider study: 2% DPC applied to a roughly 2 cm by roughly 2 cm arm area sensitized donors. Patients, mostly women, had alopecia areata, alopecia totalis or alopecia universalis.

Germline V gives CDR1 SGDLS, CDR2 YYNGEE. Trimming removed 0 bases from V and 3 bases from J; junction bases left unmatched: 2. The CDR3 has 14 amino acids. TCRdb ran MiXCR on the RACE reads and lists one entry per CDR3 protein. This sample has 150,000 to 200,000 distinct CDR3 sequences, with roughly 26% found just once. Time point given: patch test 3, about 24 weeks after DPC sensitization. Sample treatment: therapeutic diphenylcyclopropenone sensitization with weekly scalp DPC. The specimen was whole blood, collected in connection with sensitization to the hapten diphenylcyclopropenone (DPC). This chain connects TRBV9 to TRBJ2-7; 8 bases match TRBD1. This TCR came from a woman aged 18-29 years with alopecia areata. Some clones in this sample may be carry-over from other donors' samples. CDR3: CASSVATGGYEQYF. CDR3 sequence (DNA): TGTGCCAGCAGCGTAGCTACAGGGGGCTACGAGCAGTACTTC.